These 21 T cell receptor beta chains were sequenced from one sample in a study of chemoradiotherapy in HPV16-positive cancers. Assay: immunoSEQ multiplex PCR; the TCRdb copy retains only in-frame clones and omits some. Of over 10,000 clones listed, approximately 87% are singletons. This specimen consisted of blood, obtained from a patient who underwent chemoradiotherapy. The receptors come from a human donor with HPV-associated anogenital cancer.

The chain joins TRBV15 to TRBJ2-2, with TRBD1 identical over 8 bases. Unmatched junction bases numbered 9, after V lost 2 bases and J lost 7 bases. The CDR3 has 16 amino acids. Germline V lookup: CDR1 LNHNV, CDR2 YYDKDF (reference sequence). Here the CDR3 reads CATSRPEDRVDGELFF. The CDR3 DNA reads TGTGCCACCAGCAGACCCGAGGACAGGGTGGACGGGGAGCTGTTTTTT.

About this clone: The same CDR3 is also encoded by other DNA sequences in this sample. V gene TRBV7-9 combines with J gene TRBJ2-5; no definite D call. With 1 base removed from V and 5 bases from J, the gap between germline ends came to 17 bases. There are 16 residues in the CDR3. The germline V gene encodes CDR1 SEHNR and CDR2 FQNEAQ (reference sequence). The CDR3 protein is CASSLDGPRNTETQYF. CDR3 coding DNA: TGTGCCAGCAGCTTAGATGGTCCTAGAAACACGGAGACCCAGTACTTC.

CDR3 sequence reads: CAISEDPSGGAQETQYF. The CDR3 DNA sequence: TGTGCCATCAGTGAGGACCCCAGCGGGGGGGCCCAGGAGACCCAGTACTTC. J is TRBJ2-5 and V is TRBV10-3; TRBD2 matches 10 bases. This CDR3 spans 17 amino acids. V was clipped by 2 bases and J by 5 bases; unmatched bases: 11. The germline CDR1 and CDR2 sequences are ENHRY and SYGVKD.

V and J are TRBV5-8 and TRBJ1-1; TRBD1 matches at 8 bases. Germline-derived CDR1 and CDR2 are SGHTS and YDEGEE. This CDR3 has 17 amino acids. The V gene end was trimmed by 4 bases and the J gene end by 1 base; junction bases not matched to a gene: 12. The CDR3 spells CASSKLTGAGGNTEAFF. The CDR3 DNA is TGTGCCAGCAGCAAACTGACAGGGGCTGGGGGGAACACTGAAGCTTTCTTT.

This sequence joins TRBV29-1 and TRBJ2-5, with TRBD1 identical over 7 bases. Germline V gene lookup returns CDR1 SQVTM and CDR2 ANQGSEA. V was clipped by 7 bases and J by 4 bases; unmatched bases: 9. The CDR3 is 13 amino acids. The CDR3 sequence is CSASAGGRETQYF. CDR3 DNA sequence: TGCAGCGCATCGGCAGGGGGAAGAGAGACCCAGTACTTC.

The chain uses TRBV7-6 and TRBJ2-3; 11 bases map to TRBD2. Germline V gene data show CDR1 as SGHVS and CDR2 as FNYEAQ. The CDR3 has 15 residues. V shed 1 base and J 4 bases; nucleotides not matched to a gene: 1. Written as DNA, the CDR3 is TGTGCCAGCAGCTTAGTAGCGGGGGGGTCAGATACGCAGTATTTT. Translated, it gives CASSLVAGGSDTQYF.

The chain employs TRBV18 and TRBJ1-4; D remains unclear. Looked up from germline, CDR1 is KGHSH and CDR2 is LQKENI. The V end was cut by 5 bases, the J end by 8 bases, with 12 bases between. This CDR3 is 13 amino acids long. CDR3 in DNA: TGTGCCAGCTCAGCCGACATTCAGGAAAAACTGTTTTTT. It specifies CASSADIQEKLFF.

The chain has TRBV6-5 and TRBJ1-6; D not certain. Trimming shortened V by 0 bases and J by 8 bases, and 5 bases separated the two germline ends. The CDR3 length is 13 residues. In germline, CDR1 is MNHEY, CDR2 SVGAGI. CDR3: CASSYSRDSPLHF. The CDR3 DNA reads TGTGCCAGCAGTTACTCGAGGGATTCACCCCTCCACTTT.

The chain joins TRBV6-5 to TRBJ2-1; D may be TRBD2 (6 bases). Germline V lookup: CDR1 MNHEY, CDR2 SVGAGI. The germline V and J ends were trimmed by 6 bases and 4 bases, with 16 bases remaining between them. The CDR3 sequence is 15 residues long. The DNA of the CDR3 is TGTGCCAGCAGCGGCGGGACGGGAAGTTACAATGAGCAGTTCTTC. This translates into CASSGGTGSYNEQFF.

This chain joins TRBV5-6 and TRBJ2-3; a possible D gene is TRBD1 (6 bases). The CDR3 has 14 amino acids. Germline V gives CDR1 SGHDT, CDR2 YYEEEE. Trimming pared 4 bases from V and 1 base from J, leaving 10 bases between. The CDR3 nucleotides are TGTGCCAGCAGCCCAGGGGTTCGCACAGATACGCAGTATTTT. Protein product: CASSPGVRTDTQYF.

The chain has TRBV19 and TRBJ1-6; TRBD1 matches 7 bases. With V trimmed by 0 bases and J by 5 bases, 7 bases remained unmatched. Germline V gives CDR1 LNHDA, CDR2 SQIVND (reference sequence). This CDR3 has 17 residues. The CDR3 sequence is CASSIDGQAADNSPLHF. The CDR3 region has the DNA TGTGCCAGTAGTATAGATGGACAGGCGGCAGATAATTCACCCCTCCACTTT.

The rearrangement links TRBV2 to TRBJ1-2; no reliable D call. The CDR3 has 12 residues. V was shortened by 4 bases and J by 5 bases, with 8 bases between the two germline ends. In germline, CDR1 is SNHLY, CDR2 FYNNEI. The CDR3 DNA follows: TGTGCCAGCAGTGTATCACAGTATGGCTACACCTTC. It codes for CASSVSQYGYTF.

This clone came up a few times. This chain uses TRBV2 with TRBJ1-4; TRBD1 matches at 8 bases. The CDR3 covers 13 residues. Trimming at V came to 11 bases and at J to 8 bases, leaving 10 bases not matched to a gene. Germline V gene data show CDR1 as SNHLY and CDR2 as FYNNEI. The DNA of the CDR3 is TGTGCCGGGTCCGGGACAGGATACGAAAAACTGTTTTTT. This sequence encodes CAGSGTGYEKLFF.

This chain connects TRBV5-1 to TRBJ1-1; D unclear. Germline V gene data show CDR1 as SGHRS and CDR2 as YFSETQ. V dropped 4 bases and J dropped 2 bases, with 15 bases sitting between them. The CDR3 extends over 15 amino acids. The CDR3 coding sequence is TGCGCCAGCAGCCCCCTTCCGACGGGAAACACTGAAGCTTTCTTT. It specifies CASSPLPTGNTEAFF.

DNA of the CDR3: TGTGCCAGCAGCCCGGGACTAGCGGGGGCCGAAGATACGCAGTATTTT. It specifies CASSPGLAGAEDTQYF. The V call is TRBV5-6, the J call TRBJ2-3, with 14 bases identical to TRBD2. V was pared by 4 bases and J by 5 bases, with 6 bases of the junction left unmatched. Germline values: CDR1 SGHDT, CDR2 YYEEEE. The CDR3 has 16 residues.

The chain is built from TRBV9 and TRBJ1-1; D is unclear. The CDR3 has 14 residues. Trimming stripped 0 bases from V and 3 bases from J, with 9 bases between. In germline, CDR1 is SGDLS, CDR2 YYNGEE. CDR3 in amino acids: CASSVVGSDTEAFF. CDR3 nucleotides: TGTGCCAGCAGCGTAGTTGGGAGTGACACTGAAGCTTTCTTT.

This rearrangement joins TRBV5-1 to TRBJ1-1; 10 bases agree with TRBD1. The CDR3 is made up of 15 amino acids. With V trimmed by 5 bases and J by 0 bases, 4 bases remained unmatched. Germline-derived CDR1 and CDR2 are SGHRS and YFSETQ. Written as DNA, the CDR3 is TGCGCCAGCAGTACTGGGACAGGGGTGAACACTGAAGCTTTCTTT. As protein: CASSTGTGVNTEAFF.

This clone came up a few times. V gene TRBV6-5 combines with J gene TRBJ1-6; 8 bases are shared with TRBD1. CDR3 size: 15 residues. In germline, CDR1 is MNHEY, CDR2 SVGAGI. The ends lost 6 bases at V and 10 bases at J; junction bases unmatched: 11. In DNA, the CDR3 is TGTGCCAGCAGCCTCGGACAGGGAGAAGGATCACCCCTCCACTTT. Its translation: CASSLGQGEGSPLHF.

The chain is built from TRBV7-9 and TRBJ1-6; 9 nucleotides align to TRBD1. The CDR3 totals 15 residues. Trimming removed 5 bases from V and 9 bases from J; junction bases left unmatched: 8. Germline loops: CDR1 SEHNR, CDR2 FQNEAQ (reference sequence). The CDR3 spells CASSTAWDRASPLHF. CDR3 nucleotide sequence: TGTGCCAGCAGCACCGCTTGGGACAGGGCTTCACCCCTCCACTTT.

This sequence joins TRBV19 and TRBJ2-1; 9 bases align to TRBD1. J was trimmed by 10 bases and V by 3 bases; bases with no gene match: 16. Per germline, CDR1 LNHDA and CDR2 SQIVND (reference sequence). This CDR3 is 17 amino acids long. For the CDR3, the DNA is TGTGCCAGTAGTATCAAACATTCCGGGACAGGGTCGGGCGAGCAGTTCTTC. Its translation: CASSIKHSGTGSGEQFF.

CDR3 coding DNA: TGTGCCAGCAGCCGGGACACTGATAACTATGGCTACACCTTC. Encoded protein: CASSRDTDNYGYTF. The V and J genes are TRBV6-1 and TRBJ1-2, with D possibly TRBD1 on 6 matching bases. The CDR3 has 14 amino acids. CDR1 is MNHNS and CDR2 is SASEGT in the germline V gene. V lost 6 bases and J lost 1, with 12 bases in between.